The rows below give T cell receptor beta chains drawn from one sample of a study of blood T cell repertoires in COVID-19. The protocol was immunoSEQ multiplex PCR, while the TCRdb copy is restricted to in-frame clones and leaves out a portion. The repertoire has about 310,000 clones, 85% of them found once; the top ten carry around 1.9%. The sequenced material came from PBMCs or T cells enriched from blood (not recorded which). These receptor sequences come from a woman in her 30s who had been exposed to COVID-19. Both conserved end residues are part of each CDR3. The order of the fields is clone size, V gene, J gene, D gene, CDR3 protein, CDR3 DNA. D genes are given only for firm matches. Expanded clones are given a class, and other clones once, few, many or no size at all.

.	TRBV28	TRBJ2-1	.	CASSLGARGYNEQFF	TGTGCCAGCAGTTTAGGGGCTAGGGGGTACAATGAGCAGTTCTTC
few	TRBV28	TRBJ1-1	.	CASRPDQDKNTEAFF	TGTGCCAGCAGACCAGATCAGGACAAGAACACTGAAGCTTTCTTT
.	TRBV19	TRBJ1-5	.	CATREDGGRQPQHF	TGTGCCACGCGGGAGGACGGGGGGCGACAGCCCCAGCATTTT
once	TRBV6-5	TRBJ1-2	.	CASTGKTRGYTF	TGTGCCAGCACCGGGAAGACCCGTGGCTACACCTTC
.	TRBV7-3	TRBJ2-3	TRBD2	CASSLTLAGGGSDTQYF	TGTGCCAGCAGCTTAACACTGGCCGGGGGAGGGTCAGATACGCAGTATTTT
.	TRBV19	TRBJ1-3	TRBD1	CASRRTGAGNTIYF	TGTGCCAGTCGGAGGACAGGGGCTGGAAACACCATATATTTT
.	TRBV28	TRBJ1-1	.	CASRTTGFNTEAFF	TGTGCCAGCCGTACCACAGGCTTCAACACTGAAGCTTTCTTT
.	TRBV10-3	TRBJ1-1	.	CAITGGETEAFF	TGTGCCATCACTGGAGGGGAGACTGAAGCTTTCTTT
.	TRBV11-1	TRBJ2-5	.	CASSPGSWYQETQYF	TGTGCCAGCAGCCCGGGGTCCTGGTACCAAGAGACCCAGTACTTC
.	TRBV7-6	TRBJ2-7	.	CASSGTRLTEQYF	TGTGCCAGCTCTGGGACTCGGCTTACCGAGCAGTACTTC